A single sample is the source of the 13 T cell receptor beta chains below, sequenced in a study of persistence of HIV-infected CD4 T cells. This was the immunoSEQ version 4 assay in survey mode. The protocol was immunoSEQ multiplex PCR, while the TCRdb copy is restricted to in-frame clones and leaves out a portion. Of about 43,000 clones in the sample, more than 70% were seen once. Cells were stimulated nonspecifically with anti-CD3/anti-CD28 magnetic beads. CD4+ T cells upregulating both CD40 ligand and CD69 were sorted as responding cells. Which antigens these TCRs recognize remains unknown. This specimen was CD4+ T cells sorted from PBMCs after roughly 20-hour stimulation, taken from a patient who received antiretroviral therapy. The receptor source for this set is an adult man with HIV who was CMV-seropositive.

The rearrangement links TRBV29-1 to TRBJ1-1; perhaps TRBD1 as D (5 bases). CDR3 size: 11 residues. Germline V gives CDR1 SQVTM, CDR2 ANQGSEA. V gave up 7 bases and J gave up 7 bases, with 13 bases separating them. CDR3: CSARPGSEAFF. As DNA, the CDR3 is TGCAGCGCCCGGCCAGGGAGTGAAGCTTTCTTT.

The chain recombines TRBV6-5 with TRBJ2-3, with D perhaps assigned TRBD1 or TRBD2 (5 bases each). The CDR3 sequence is 15 residues long. Between the trimmed V and J ends, which lost 5 bases and 1 base, there was a span of 13 bases. Germline V gives CDR1 MNHEY, CDR2 SVGAGI. The CDR3 region has the DNA TGTGCCAGCAGTCCCGGGGCCTCCGGCACAGATACGCAGTATTTT. Protein sequence: CASSPGASGTDTQYF.

The rearrangement joins TRBV6-1 to TRBJ1-2; no clear D gene. V was cut by 0 bases and J by 0 bases, with 5 bases left in between. CDR3 length: 14 amino acids. CDR1 and CDR2 (germline): MNHNS, SASEGT. DNA for the CDR3: TGTGCCAGCAGTGAAGCGCTTACTAACTATGGCTACACCTTC. It translates to CASSEALTNYGYTF.

V usage is TRBV6-5 and J usage is TRBJ1-3; the D gene is possibly TRBD1 (5 bases). CDR1 is MNHEY, CDR2 SVGAGI, per germline. The CDR3 has 16 amino acids. The V and J ends lost 2 bases and 1 base respectively, with 12 bases between them. The CDR3 region has the DNA TGTGCCAGCAGTTACGGGGCGCTGGGGTCTGGAAACACCATATATTTT. This gives the protein CASSYGALGSGNTIYF.

This clone was seen only once. V is TRBV2 and J is TRBJ2-7; weak D call: TRBD2 (7 bases). CDR3 length equals 13 residues. CDR1 is SNHLY and CDR2 is FYNNEI in the germline V gene. Trimming stripped 8 bases from V and 0 bases from J, with 11 bases between. This CDR3 is CASRGGRSYEQYF. DNA for the CDR3: TGTGCCAGCCGCGGGGGCCGCTCCTACGAGCAGTACTTC.

V and J are TRBV28 and TRBJ1-3, with a weak D call TRBD1 (5 bases). The CDR3 extends over 15 amino acids. Trimming took off 1 base at V and 0 bases at J, with 7 bases between the two ends. Germline CDR1 is MDHEN and CDR2 is SYDVKM. The CDR3 region is CASSLYTGSGNTIYF. The CDR3 coding sequence is TGTGCCAGCAGTTTATATACAGGCTCTGGAAACACCATATATTTT.

This rearrangement joins TRBV3-1 (or the pseudogene TRBV3-2) to TRBJ1-1, with D unclear. CDR3 length equals 13 residues. Germline lookup yields CDR1 LGHDT and CDR2 YNNKEL (reference sequence). With 4 bases removed from V and 1 base from J, the gap between germline ends came to 7 bases. As DNA, the CDR3 is TGTGCCAGCAGCCGGGAGTGGAACACTGAAGCTTTCTTT. Its translation is CASSREWNTEAFF.

V is TRBV24-1 and J is TRBJ2-2; no reliable D call. The CDR3 is made up of 17 amino acids. Germline V CDR1 and CDR2: KGHDR, SFDVKD. With 0 bases removed from V and 6 bases from J, the gap between germline ends came to 16 bases. CDR3 sequence (DNA): TGTGCCACCAGTGATTTGACGGGCCAGGCCGGGTCCGGGGAGCTGTTTTTT. This codes for CATSDLTGQAGSGELFF.

The count of this clone is one. CDR3 sequence: CAIPMGDSFYEQYF. CDR3 nucleotide sequence: TGTGCCATCCCCATGGGTGACAGCTTCTACGAGCAGTACTTC. V gene TRBV6-5 combines with J gene TRBJ2-7; D possibly corresponds to TRBD1 (5 bases). V lost 10 bases and J lost 3, with 19 bases in between. Germline V gives CDR1 MNHEY, CDR2 SVGAGI. The length of the CDR3 is 14 residues.

The chain joins TRBV19 to TRBJ2-6; no reliable D call. CDR3 length: 14 residues. With 3 bases removed from V and 2 bases from J, the gap between germline ends came to 5 bases. CDR1 and CDR2 from the germline V gene are LNHDA and SQIVND (reference sequence). CDR3 bases: TGTGCCAGTAGTATGCCCACTGGGGCCAACGTCCTGACTTTC. It specifies CASSMPTGANVLTF. Based on the CDR3 plus reference TRBV19 and TRBJ2-6, the full variable domain is DGGITQSPKYLFRKEGQNVTLSCEQNLNHDAMYWYRQDPGQGLRLIYYSQIVNDFQKGDIAEGYSVSREKKESFPLTVTSAQKNPTAFYLCASSMPTGANVLTFGAGSRLTVL.

This chain joins TRBV28 and TRBJ1-3, with no clear D. V was shortened by 2 bases and J by 1 base, with 6 bases between the two germline ends. Germline V CDR1 and CDR2: MDHEN, SYDVKM. The CDR3 sequence is 14 residues long. The CDR3 reads CASSLRESGNTIYF. As DNA, the CDR3 is TGTGCCAGCAGTTTACGTGAATCTGGAAACACCATATATTTT.

CDR3 region: CASSPYRADTDTQYF. CDR3 in DNA: TGTGCCAGCAGTCCGTACAGGGCTGACACAGATACGCAGTATTTT. The chain has TRBV6-2 or TRBV6-3 and TRBJ2-3, with a weak D call TRBD1 (6 bases). V lost 5 bases to trimming and J lost 2 bases, with 14 bases between them. This CDR3 spans 15 amino acids. CDR1 is MNHEY, CDR2 SVGEGT, per germline.

This chain uses TRBV4-1 with TRBJ1-4, with TRBD1 matching 11 bases. Germline values: CDR1 MGHRA, CDR2 YSYEKL. The CDR3 loop spans 17 amino acids. The V segment lost 3 bases and the J segment 4 bases; nucleotides outside the gene matches: 7. The CDR3 here is CASSHGQGAKVNEKLFF. For the CDR3, the DNA is TGCGCCAGCAGCCACGGACAGGGGGCGAAGGTTAATGAAAAACTGTTTTTT.